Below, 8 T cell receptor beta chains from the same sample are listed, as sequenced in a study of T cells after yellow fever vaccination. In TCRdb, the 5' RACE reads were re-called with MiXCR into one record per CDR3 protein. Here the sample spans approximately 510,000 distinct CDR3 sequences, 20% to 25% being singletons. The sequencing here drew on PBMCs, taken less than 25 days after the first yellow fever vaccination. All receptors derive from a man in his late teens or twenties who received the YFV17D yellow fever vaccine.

CDR3 region: CASSFQGQEETQYF. Written as DNA, the CDR3 is TGCGCCAGCAGCTTCCAGGGGCAGGAAGAGACCCAGTACTTC. This chain links TRBV5-1 with TRBJ2-5, with D perhaps TRBD1 (6 bases). The CDR3 loop spans 14 amino acids. Trimming removed 2 bases from V and 3 bases from J, with 11 bases in between. The germline gives CDR1 SGHRS, CDR2 YFSETQ. The whole variable domain, remainder taken from reference TRBV5-1 and TRBJ2-5, is KAGVTQTPRYLIKTRGQQVTLSCSPISGHRSVSWYQQTPGQGLQFLFEYFSETQRNKGNFPGRFSGRQFSNSRSEMNVSTLELGDSALYLCASSFQGQEETQYFGPGTRLLVL.

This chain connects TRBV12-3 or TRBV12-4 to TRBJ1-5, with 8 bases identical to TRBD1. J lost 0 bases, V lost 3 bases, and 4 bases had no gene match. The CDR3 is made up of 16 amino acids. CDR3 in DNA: TGTGCCAGCAGTTTTTACAGGGGGGATAGCAATCAGCCCCAGCATTTT. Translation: CASSFYRGDSNQPQHF.

CDR3 DNA: TGTGCCAGTAGATTCTACACGGCTACCGGGGAGCTGTTTTTT. This sequence encodes CASRFYTATGELFF. The chain combines TRBV19 with TRBJ2-2; no clear D gene. With 6 bases removed from V and 5 bases from J, the gap between germline ends came to 13 bases. Germline V gene sequence: CDR1 LNHDA, CDR2 SQIVND (reference sequence). This CDR3 spans 14 amino acids.

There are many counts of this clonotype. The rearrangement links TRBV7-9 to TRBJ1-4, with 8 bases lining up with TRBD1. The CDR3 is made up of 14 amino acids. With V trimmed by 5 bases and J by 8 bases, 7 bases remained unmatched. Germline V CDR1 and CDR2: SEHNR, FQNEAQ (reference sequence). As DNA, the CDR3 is TGTGCCAGCAGCCGGACAGGGATCGGCGAAAAACTGTTTTTT. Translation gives CASSRTGIGEKLFF. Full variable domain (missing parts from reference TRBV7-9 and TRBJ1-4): DTGVSQNPRHKITKRGQNVTFRCDPISEHNRLYWYRQTLGQGPEFLTYFQNEAQLEKSRLLSDRFSAERPKGSFSTLEIQRTEQGDSAMYLCASSRTGIGEKLFFGSGTQLSVL.

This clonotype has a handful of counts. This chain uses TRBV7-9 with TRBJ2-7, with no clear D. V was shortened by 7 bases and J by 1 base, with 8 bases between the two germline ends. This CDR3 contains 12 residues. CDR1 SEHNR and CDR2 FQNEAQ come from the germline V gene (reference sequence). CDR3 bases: TGTGCCAGCACCACATTTTCCTACGAGCAGTACTTC. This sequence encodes CASTTFSYEQYF.

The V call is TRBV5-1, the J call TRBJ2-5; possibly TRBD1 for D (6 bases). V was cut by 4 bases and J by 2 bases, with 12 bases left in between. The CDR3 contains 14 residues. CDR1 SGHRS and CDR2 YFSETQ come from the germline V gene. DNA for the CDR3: TGCGCCAGCAGCGTGGGACATTTTCAAGAGACCCAGTACTTC. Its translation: CASSVGHFQETQYF.

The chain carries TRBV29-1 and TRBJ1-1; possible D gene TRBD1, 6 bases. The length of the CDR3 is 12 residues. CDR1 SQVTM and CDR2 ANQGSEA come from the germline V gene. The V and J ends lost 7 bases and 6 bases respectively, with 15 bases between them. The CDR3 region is CSDFTGSAEAFF. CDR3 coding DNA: TGCAGCGATTTTACAGGGAGCGCTGAAGCTTTCTTT.

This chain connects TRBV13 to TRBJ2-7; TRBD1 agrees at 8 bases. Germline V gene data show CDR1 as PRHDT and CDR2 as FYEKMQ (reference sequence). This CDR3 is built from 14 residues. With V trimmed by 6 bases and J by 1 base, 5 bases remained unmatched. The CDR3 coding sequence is TGTGCCAGCAGAAGTACAGGGGGATCCTACGAGCAGTACGTC. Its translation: CASRSTGGSYEQYV.